This TCR beta chain was obtained from a study of control samples from healthy donors and cancer patients. Sequencing was performed with immunoSEQ multiplex PCR; in TCRdb, only in-frame clones are kept and a portion is missing. This table holds 120,000 or so clones, more than 80% found once. V lost 5 bases to trimming and J lost 7 bases, with 12 bases between them. In germline, CDR1 is SGHTA, CDR2 FQGNSA. CDR3 length: 13 amino acids. The TCR originated in a man aged 45-65 years in good health. The specimen was blood. The rearrangement joins TRBV7-2 to TRBJ2-4; D is perhaps TRBD1 or TRBD2 (7 bases each). Here the CDR3 DNA reads TGTGCCAGCAGCCCAGGGGGGGGGAACATTCAGTACTTC. It translates to CASSPGGGNIQYF.